This is a list of T cell receptor beta chains from one sample in a study of early T cells in non-severe SARS-CoV-2 infection. TCRdb reanalysed the 5' RACE reads using MiXCR and keeps one entry per CDR3 protein. The sample lists about 80,000 distinct CDR3 sequences, roughly 12% seen once, with approximately 4.5% in the top ten. The sample was whole blood. Every receptor here comes from an adult who was a healthcare worker with PCR-confirmed SARS-CoV-2 infection or an uninfected control (not recorded which). Both conserved end residues are part of each CDR3. The D gene is left open where the match is weak. Only part of the rows carry a size: once, few, many, or a class if the clone is expanded.

size,V,J,D,DNA,CDR3
.,TRBV3-1,TRBJ1-1,.,TGTGCCAGCAGCCACAGGGGCGCGAACACTGAAGCTTTCTTT,CASSHRGANTEAFF
.,TRBV5-1,TRBJ1-3,.,TGCGCCAGCAGCTTGCAGCATGGAAACACCATATATTTT,CASSLQHGNTIYF
few,TRBV12-3/TRBV12-4,TRBJ1-5,TRBD1,TGTGCCAGTAACGGACAGGGCCTTCATCAGCCCCAGCATTTT,CASNGQGLHQPQHF
few,TRBV5-4,TRBJ2-3,.,TGTGCCAGCAGCTCCGGAGGGGTCAACACAGATACGCAGTATTTT,CASSSGGVNTDTQYF
many,TRBV6-2/TRBV6-3,TRBJ1-1,.,TGTGCCAGCAGTTACGGACACCTGAACACTGAAGCTTTCTTT,CASSYGHLNTEAFF
.,TRBV6-5,TRBJ2-5,.,TGTGCCAGCAGTTACACGGACAAACAAGAGACCCAGTACTTC,CASSYTDKQETQYF
.,TRBV20-1,TRBJ2-3,TRBD2,TGCAGTGCTCCCCGGGGAGGGGCTACAGATACGCAGTATTTT,CSAPRGGATDTQYF
many,TRBV20-1,TRBJ1-2,.,TGCAGTGCTAGAGCACTTTTAGGGTATGGCTACACCTTC,CSARALLGYGYTF
.,TRBV6-2/TRBV6-3,TRBJ1-2,.,TGTGCCAGCAGTTACGAGGGCACGGTCTATGGCTACACCTTC,CASSYEGTVYGYTF
.,TRBV6-5,TRBJ1-3,.,TGTGCCAGCAGCCCTCCGGCACCCTCTGGAAACACCATATATTTT,CASSPPAPSGNTIYF
few,TRBV11-2,TRBJ2-7,TRBD2,TGTGCCAGCAGCTTATCTAGCGGGGGCCCACTCTACGAGCAGTACTTC,CASSLSSGGPLYEQYF
few,TRBV4-1,TRBJ2-1,.,TGCGCCAGCAGGGCACTCGGAGGGGCCTCCTACAATGAGCAGTTCTTC,CASRALGGASYNEQFF
few,TRBV6-4,TRBJ2-3,TRBD2,TGTGCCAGCAGTGACTCTAGCGGGGGGGCCATAGATACGCAGTATTTT,CASSDSSGGAIDTQYF
many,TRBV2,TRBJ1-5,.,TGTGCCAGCAGTGCTGCCAGGGCTCAGCCCCAGCATTTT,CASSAARAQPQHF
.,TRBV6-2/TRBV6-3,TRBJ1-2,.,TGTGCCAGCAGTTCCGGGGCATGGGGCTACACCTTC,CASSSGAWGYTF
many,TRBV7-9,TRBJ1-1,TRBD1,TGTGCCAGCAGCTGGACAGGAAACATGAACACTGAAGCTTTCTTT,CASSWTGNMNTEAFF
.,TRBV20-1,TRBJ2-3,TRBD1,TGCAGTGCCATGCCGGGACAGGGGACAGATACGCAGTATTTT,CSAMPGQGTDTQYF
.,TRBV6-6,TRBJ2-3,TRBD2,TGTGCCAGCAGTTACACAGTGGCGGGGGTGATAGATACGCAGTATTTT,CASSYTVAGVIDTQYF
many,TRBV9,TRBJ1-2,.,TGTGCCAGCAGCTACAATCCCGACAGAGGGGGCTACACCTTC,CASSYNPDRGGYTF
many,TRBV7-9,TRBJ1-5,TRBD1,TGTGCCAGCAGCCCCTCCGGGACAGGGGAGGGCCAGCCCCAGCATTTT,CASSPSGTGEGQPQHF
many,TRBV7-6,TRBJ2-1,.,TGTGCCAGCAGCCTCGAGGGGGATCAGTTCTTC,CASSLEGDQFF
few,TRBV10-3,TRBJ1-2,.,TGTGCCATCAGTGATGTCGACAGGCGTAGCTATGGCTACACCTTC,CAISDVDRRSYGYTF
.,TRBV5-1,TRBJ2-1,.,TGCGCCAGCACCTTGTCCACCTTCTCCTACAATGAGCAGTTCTTC,CASTLSTFSYNEQFF
.,TRBV6-1,TRBJ2-3,.,TGTGCCAGCAGTCCCAGGGGGGTCCGCACAGATACGCAGTATTTT,CASSPRGVRTDTQYF
.,TRBV11-2,TRBJ2-1,.,TGTGCCAGCAGCTTAGATGGGCTAGTTCGCGGTGAGCAGTTCTTC,CASSLDGLVRGEQFF
few,TRBV12-5,TRBJ2-1,.,TGTGCTAGTGGTTTGGTACAGCGGGACAATGAGCAGTTCTTC,CASGLVQRDNEQFF
many,TRBV11-2,TRBJ1-1,.,TGTGCCAGCAGCTTAGGAGAGGGCTCCTTCATGAACACTGAAGCTTTCTTT,CASSLGEGSFMNTEAFF
few,TRBV7-9,TRBJ1-3,.,TGTGCTGCCGGTAGGGCCTTCACTGGAAACACCATATATTTT,CAAGRAFTGNTIYF
many,TRBV4-1,TRBJ2-7,.,TGCGCCAGCAGCCAAGTTAACAGTGGCCACGAGCAGTACTTC,CASSQVNSGHEQYF
.,TRBV19,TRBJ2-4,TRBD2,TGTGCCAGTAGTATAGTCTTTGACGGGGGGAAGAACATTCAGTACTTC,CASSIVFDGGKNIQYF
.,TRBV12-3/TRBV12-4,TRBJ1-1,.,TGTGCCAGCAGTTCACCGCGCGAGATTGAAGCTTTCTTT,CASSSPREIEAFF
many,TRBV6-6,TRBJ2-2,.,TGTGCCAGCAGTTACCCCCGGGACCCCCAGGACGCGAACACCGGGGAGCTGTTTTTT,CASSYPRDPQDANTGELFF
.,TRBV6-2/TRBV6-3,TRBJ2-7,.,TGTGCCAGCCTGGGGGACGCAGGATCCTACGAGCAGTACTTC,CASLGDAGSYEQYF
.,TRBV9,TRBJ1-1,TRBD1,TGTGCCAGCAGCCGGACAGGCTTGGCTGAAGCTTTCTTT,CASSRTGLAEAFF
few,TRBV3-1,TRBJ2-2,TRBD2,TGTGCCAGCAGCCACGATCATACTAGCGGGGGCACCGGGGAGCTGTTTTTT,CASSHDHTSGGTGELFF
few,TRBV3-1,TRBJ2-7,.,TGTGCCAGCAGCCGAGGGGCTTCCGAGCAGTACTTC,CASSRGASEQYF
few,TRBV7-2,TRBJ1-2,.,TGTGCCAGCAGCTCACGGCGGGACGCTACTAACTATGGCTACACCTTC,CASSSRRDATNYGYTF
many,TRBV20-1,TRBJ2-5,.,TGCAGTGCTAGGGGAAACTCCCAAGAGACCCAGTACTTC,CSARGNSQETQYF
.,TRBV7-9,TRBJ2-7,.,TGTGCCAGCAGCTTACCCCAGGGCTACGAGCAGTACTTC,CASSLPQGYEQYF
.,TRBV5-1,TRBJ1-2,TRBD1,TGCGCCAGCAGCACGGGGACAGGCCTTAAGGGCTACACCTTC,CASSTGTGLKGYTF
many,TRBV18,TRBJ2-7,.,TGTGCCAGCTCAGGAGGGACGGCGACCTACGAGCAGTACTTC,CASSGGTATYEQYF
few,TRBV10-3,TRBJ2-5,TRBD2,TGTGCCATCAGTGAGTCAGAGACTAGCGGAGAGACCCAGTACTTC,CAISESETSGETQYF
few,TRBV19,TRBJ2-6,.,TGTGCCAGTAGTCCTGACTACTCTGGGGCCAACGTCCTGACTTTC,CASSPDYSGANVLTF
.,TRBV7-2,TRBJ2-7,TRBD2,TGTGCCAGCAGCTCAGGACTAGCTTATTCGTACGAGCAGTACTTC,CASSSGLAYSYEQYF
many,TRBV20-1,TRBJ2-7,TRBD2,TGCAGTGCAGGGACTAGCGGGAGCTCCTACGAGCAGTACTTC,CSAGTSGSSYEQYF
few,TRBV4-3,TRBJ2-2,.,TGCGCCAGCAGGCCAGGGACCACCGGGGAGCTGTTTTTT,CASRPGTTGELFF
many,TRBV6-2/TRBV6-3,TRBJ1-5,.,TGTGCCAGCAGTTATTGGTTAGGGATCAATCAGCCCCAGCATTTT,CASSYWLGINQPQHF
many,TRBV20-1,TRBJ2-2,.,TGCAGTGCTAGTGTTGGGAGCACCGGGGAGCTGTTTTTT,CSASVGSTGELFF
.,TRBV29-1,TRBJ2-5,.,TGCAGCGTTACCACCTTGGGGACCCAGTACTTC,CSVTTLGTQYF